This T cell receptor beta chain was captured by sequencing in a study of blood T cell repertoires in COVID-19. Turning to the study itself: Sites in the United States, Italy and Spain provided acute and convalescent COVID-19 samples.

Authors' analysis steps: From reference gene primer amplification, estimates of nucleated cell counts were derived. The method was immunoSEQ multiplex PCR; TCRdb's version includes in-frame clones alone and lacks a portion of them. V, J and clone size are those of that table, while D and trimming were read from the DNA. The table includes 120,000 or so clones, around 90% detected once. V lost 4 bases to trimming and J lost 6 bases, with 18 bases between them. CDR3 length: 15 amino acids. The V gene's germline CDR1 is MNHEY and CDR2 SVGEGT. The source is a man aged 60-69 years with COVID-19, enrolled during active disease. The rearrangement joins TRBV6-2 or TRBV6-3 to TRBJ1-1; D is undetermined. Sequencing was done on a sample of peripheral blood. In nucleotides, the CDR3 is TGTGCCAGCAGTTCACTAAGGCTTGTAGTTGCTGAAGCTTTCTTT. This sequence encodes CASSSLRLVVAEAFF.